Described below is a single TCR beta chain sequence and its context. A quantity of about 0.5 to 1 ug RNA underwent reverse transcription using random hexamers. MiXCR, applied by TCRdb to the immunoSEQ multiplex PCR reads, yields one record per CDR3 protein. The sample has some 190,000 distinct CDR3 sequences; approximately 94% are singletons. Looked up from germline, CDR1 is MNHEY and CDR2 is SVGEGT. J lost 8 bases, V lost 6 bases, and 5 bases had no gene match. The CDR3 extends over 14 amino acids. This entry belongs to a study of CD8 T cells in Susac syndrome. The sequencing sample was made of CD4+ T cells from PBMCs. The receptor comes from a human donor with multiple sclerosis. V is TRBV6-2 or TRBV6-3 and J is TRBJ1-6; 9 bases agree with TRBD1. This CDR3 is CASRGTGPDSPLHF. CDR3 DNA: TGTGCCAGCAGGGGGACAGGGCCGGATTCACCCCTCCACTTT.